A selection of T cell receptor beta chains follows, all from one sample in a study of vaccination and CD4 T cells after COVID-19. TCRdb fed the PCR reads into MiXCR, producing one record per CDR3 protein. The sample yields about 22,000 distinct CDR3 sequences, less than 35% seen once. The antigens these receptors bind are not known. Sample: CD4+ T cells from blood, cultured in vitro, taken about 7 months after SARS-CoV-2 vaccination. The receptors originated from a human donor who had recovered from COVID-19. CDR3s include the opening cysteine and the closing phenylalanine or tryptophan. The D gene is left open where the match is weak. Some rows have no size entry. The others give once, few or many, or a class for an expanded clone.

V gene,clone size,D gene,J gene,CDR3 length,CDR3 protein,CDR3 DNA
TRBV20-1,-,-,TRBJ2-4,13,CSAGAPGGYIQYF,TGCAGTGCTGGAGCGCCGGGCGGCTACATTCAGTACTTC
TRBV7-2,-,TRBD2,TRBJ2-1,15,CASSLLSGGYNEQFF,TGTGCCAGCAGCTTACTGAGCGGGGGGTACAATGAGCAGTTCTTC
TRBV6-5,-,-,TRBJ1-2,14,CASSYSRGNYGYTF,TGTGCCAGCAGTTACTCGAGGGGGAACTATGGCTACACCTTC
TRBV7-2,few,TRBD2,TRBJ2-1,16,CASSLNSGRLDNEQFF,TGTGCCAGCAGCCTCAATAGCGGGAGGCTAGACAATGAGCAGTTCTTC
TRBV20-1,-,-,TRBJ2-7,15,CSARDMGGRLYEQYF,TGCAGTGCTAGAGATATGGGGGGGCGACTATACGAGCAGTACTTC
TRBV7-2,medium-sized,-,TRBJ2-1,15,CASSLARNAYNEQFF,TGTGCCAGCAGCTTAGCGCGAAACGCGTACAATGAGCAGTTCTTC
TRBV20-1,-,TRBD1,TRBJ1-1,15,CSARITGGENTEAFF,TGCAGTGCTAGAATTACAGGGGGCGAAAACACTGAAGCTTTCTTT
TRBV29-1,-,-,TRBJ2-6,15,CSVGVGGSGANVLTF,TGCAGCGTTGGAGTGGGGGGCTCTGGGGCCAACGTCCTGACTTTC
TRBV7-9,-,-,TRBJ2-3,12,CASGPRRDTQYF,TGTGCCAGCGGTCCGAGGCGGGATACGCAGTATTTT
TRBV27,-,TRBD1,TRBJ2-7,16,CASRKSRGTPSYEQYF,TGTGCCAGCAGGAAGAGCAGGGGGACCCCTTCCTACGAGCAGTACTTC
TRBV2,-,-,TRBJ1-5,12,CASMTDSQPQHF,TGTGCCAGTATGACAGATAGCCAGCCCCAGCATTTT
TRBV15,few,TRBD2,TRBJ2-3,16,CATSSRTSGSVDTQYF,TGTGCCACCAGCAGTAGGACTAGCGGGAGTGTAGATACGCAGTATTTT
TRBV27,-,-,TRBJ2-1,14,CASSSGGHYNEQFF,TGTGCCAGCAGTTCTGGGGGGCACTACAATGAGCAGTTCTTC
TRBV7-8,few,-,TRBJ1-2,14,CASSLVQGSYGYTF,TGTGCCAGCAGCTTAGTTCAAGGGTCCTATGGCTACACCTTC
TRBV28,once,-,TRBJ2-7,11,CASSPPGEQYF,TGTGCCAGCAGTCCTCCGGGGGAGCAGTACTTC
TRBV10-3,-,-,TRBJ2-3,13,CAIRSSDTDTQYF,TGTGCCATCAGATCGTCAGACACAGATACGCAGTATTTT
TRBV11-1,-,-,TRBJ2-6,18,CASSSGSRSYSGANVLTF,TGTGCCAGCAGCTCTGGGTCCAGGTCCTACTCTGGGGCCAACGTCCTGACTTTC
TRBV7-2,few,-,TRBJ2-5,13,CASSLGQEETQYF,TGTGCCAGCAGCTTGGGGCAAGAAGAGACCCAGTACTTC
TRBV24-1,once,-,TRBJ2-1,15,CATSDTPTVGGEQFF,TGTGCCACCAGTGATACTCCGACTGTGGGCGGTGAGCAGTTCTTC
TRBV7-8,few,-,TRBJ1-1,15,CASSLRVRRDTEAFF,TGTGCCAGCAGCTTACGAGTCAGGAGGGACACTGAAGCTTTCTTT
TRBV24-1,few,-,TRBJ2-7,14,CATSDARMTYEQYF,TGTGCCACCAGTGATGCCCGGATGACCTACGAGCAGTACTTC
TRBV11-1,once,TRBD2,TRBJ2-7,18,CASSWGVAGRASDYEQYF,TGTGCCAGCAGCTGGGGGGTAGCGGGACGGGCCTCAGACTACGAGCAGTACTTC
TRBV7-9,-,-,TRBJ1-5,14,CASSLGQGNQPQHF,TGTGCCAGCAGCTTGGGGCAGGGAAATCAGCCCCAGCATTTT
TRBV27,few,TRBD2,TRBJ2-7,15,CASRSGTSGLYEQYF,TGTGCCAGCAGGTCCGGGACTAGCGGACTTTACGAGCAGTACTTC
TRBV20-1,few,-,TRBJ1-1,12,CSAKVGDTEAFF,TGCAGTGCTAAGGTCGGCGACACTGAAGCTTTCTTT
TRBV6-1,once,-,TRBJ1-2,15,CASRGRATGIHGYTF,TGTGCCAGCAGGGGCCGGGCTACAGGGATCCATGGCTACACCTTC
TRBV27,-,-,TRBJ2-7,13,CASSSSGVYEQYF,TGTGCCAGCAGTTCCTCAGGGGTCTACGAGCAGTACTTC
TRBV28,-,TRBD1,TRBJ2-5,15,CAGSGTGYGEETQYF,TGTGCCGGCAGTGGGACAGGGTATGGGGAAGAGACCCAGTACTTC
TRBV28,-,-,TRBJ1-5,14,CASRSPGGLQPQHF,TGTGCCAGCAGGTCCCCTGGGGGCTTACAGCCCCAGCATTTT
TRBV6-1,-,-,TRBJ2-3,11,CASGRPDTQYF,TGTGCCAGCGGCCGGCCAGATACGCAGTATTTT
TRBV7-2,few,TRBD1,TRBJ1-2,18,CASSLAGPGQAITRGYTF,TGTGCCAGCAGCTTAGCGGGACCGGGACAGGCAATCACCCGAGGCTACACCTTC
TRBV6-5,-,-,TRBJ2-7,15,CASSWLATSSYEQYF,TGTGCCAGCAGTTGGCTAGCGACAAGCTCCTACGAGCAGTACTTC
TRBV7-2,-,-,TRBJ1-1,14,CASRYGQMNTEAFF,TGTGCCAGCAGATACGGACAGATGAACACTGAAGCTTTCTTT
TRBV7-2,-,-,TRBJ2-1,15,CASSLGGVANNEQFF,TGTGCCAGCAGCTTGGGCGGGGTCGCGAACAATGAGCAGTTCTTC
TRBV10-3,few,TRBD1,TRBJ1-2,10,CAIKATGLTF,TGTGCCATCAAGGCGACAGGGCTCACCTTC
TRBV20-1,-,TRBD2,TRBJ2-5,12,CSASGSHETQYF,TGCAGTGCCAGCGGGAGTCATGAGACCCAGTACTTC
TRBV27,-,-,TRBJ1-5,14,CASSLGGRNQPQHF,TGTGCCAGCAGTTTAGGGGGGCGCAATCAGCCCCAGCATTTT
TRBV6-2/TRBV6-3,few,-,TRBJ1-5,14,CASTLQGSNQPQHF,TGTGCCAGCACCTTACAGGGTAGCAATCAGCCCCAGCATTTT
TRBV6-1,-,TRBD2,TRBJ2-3,14,CASRESGSPDTQYF,TGTGCCAGCAGAGAGAGCGGGAGCCCAGATACGCAGTATTTT
TRBV7-4,-,-,TRBJ1-5,18,CASSIEGWSPYSNQPQHF,TGTGCCAGCAGCATAGAGGGCTGGAGCCCATATAGCAATCAGCCCCAGCATTTT
TRBV20-1,few,TRBD2,TRBJ2-1,15,CSANRAGGGDNEQFF,TGCAGTGCAAATAGAGCGGGAGGAGGCGACAATGAGCAGTTCTTC
TRBV12-3/TRBV12-4,-,-,TRBJ2-5,13,CASSFGIGETQYF,TGTGCCAGCAGTTTTGGAATTGGAGAGACCCAGTACTTC
TRBV6-2/TRBV6-3,-,-,TRBJ2-5,14,CASRGRWELETQYF,TGTGCCAGCAGAGGGAGGTGGGAGTTGGAGACCCAGTACTTC
TRBV6-5,-,TRBD1,TRBJ1-2,14,CASRLLQGAGGYTF,TGTGCCAGCAGATTACTACAGGGGGCGGGCGGCTACACCTTC
TRBV19,-,TRBD2,TRBJ2-7,14,CASSIRGSSDEQYF,TGTGCCAGTAGTATTCGCGGGAGTAGCGACGAGCAGTACTTC
TRBV20-1,-,-,TRBJ2-3,14,CSARSQNGADTQYF,TGCAGTGCTAGATCACAAAACGGGGCAGATACGCAGTATTTT
TRBV7-6,-,-,TRBJ1-2,15,CASSPGHSRSYGYTF,TGTGCCAGCAGCCCCGGACATTCTCGTAGCTATGGCTACACCTTC
TRBV28,-,TRBD2,TRBJ2-5,16,CASSLISGSGQETQYF,TGTGCCAGCAGTCTCATCAGCGGGAGCGGACAAGAGACCCAGTACTTC